This paragraph covers one T cell receptor (beta chain) sequence. What it binds is unknown. A second about 7 to 11 cycle PCR used barcoded and J-beta primers. TCRdb re-analysed the 5' RACE reads in MiXCR, keeping a single row per CDR3 protein. The top ten hold 7.7% of the sample, which has some 1.5 million distinct CDR3 sequences, 25% to 30% seen once. These data belong to a study of blood T cells in healthy people across ages. For the study at large: Per two T cells, template switching captured roughly one barcoded beta molecule. Study outcomes and limitations: Older age coincided with a roughly linear decline in TCR beta diversity per million T cells. Estimated diversity across one million T cells was deemed an underestimate.

This CDR3 region has 13 residues. CDR1 is MDHEN and CDR2 is SYDVKM in the germline V gene. In each sample, at least 6.5 million PBMCs were isolated. Sequences were obtained from blood. This TCR derives from a woman aged 25 to 39 in good health. This rearrangement joins TRBV28 to TRBJ2-5; TRBD2 matches at 9 bases. The J call may be mistaken, given a closer DNA end match to TRBJ2-7. CDR3 DNA: TGTGCCAGTTCTTGGCGGGAGGGCTCCGAGCAGTACTTC. Protein product: CASSWREGSEQYF.